This TCR beta chain was profiled in a study of CD8+ T cells in alopecia areata. Noted treatment: oral pan-JAK inhibitor, 5-10 mg twice daily. The germline gives CDR1 GTSNPN, CDR2 SVGIG (reference sequence). V lost 1 base to trimming and J lost 4 bases, with 12 bases between them. The CDR3 has 14 amino acids. cDNA serving as the sequencing template came from extracted, reverse transcribed RNA. Here immunoSEQ multiplex PCR was the method, and the copy in TCRdb shows in-frame clones only, minus some. The sample contains around 97,000 clones, around 84% of which appear only once. This specimen consisted of CD8+ T cells sorted from blood, obtained at approximately week 30, from a patient treated with tofacitinib. The TCR was taken from a human donor with alopecia areata. This chain links TRBV30 with TRBJ2-3; no definite D call. The CDR3: CAWSAPTDSDTQYF. The CDR3 DNA reads TGTGCCTGGAGTGCTCCTACCGACTCAGATACGCAGTATTTT.